A selection of T cell receptor beta chains follows, all from one sample in a study of blood T cell repertoires in COVID-19. Profiling relied on immunoSEQ multiplex PCR, and the TCRdb table lists in-frame clones only, not all of them. Of roughly 57,000 clones in the sample, over 70% were seen once. Sequencing was carried out using peripheral blood. These receptors originate from a man aged 60 to 69 with acute or convalescent COVID-19. CDR3s include the opening cysteine and the closing phenylalanine or tryptophan. The D gene is left open where the match is weak. Size is stated for part of the rows, as once, few or many counts, or as a class when the clone is expanded.

V,length,J,D,size,CDR3,DNA
TRBV9,18,TRBJ2-4,TRBD1,-,CASSSSEGTGGTENIQYF,TGTGCCAGCAGCTCATCAGAGGGGACAGGGGGCACCGAAAACATTCAGTACTTC
TRBV6-6,14,TRBJ1-1,-,-,CASSYAQVGTEAFF,TGTGCCAGCAGTTATGCGCAGGTTGGAACTGAAGCTTTCTTT
TRBV12-3/TRBV12-4,13,TRBJ1-2,-,-,CATGQAANYGYTF,TGTGCCACCGGACAAGCAGCTAACTATGGCTACACCTTC
TRBV7-2,15,TRBJ1-2,TRBD1,-,CASSLDPGGGYGYTF,TGTGCCAGCAGCTTAGACCCAGGGGGCGGCTATGGCTACACCTTC
TRBV6-6,14,TRBJ2-5,TRBD2,few,CASRRLAGGETQYF,TGTGCCAGCAGGAGACTAGCGGGGGGGGAGACCCAGTACTTC
TRBV9,14,TRBJ2-3,-,-,CASSVRSDADTQYF,TGTGCCAGCAGCGTCAGAAGCGACGCAGATACGCAGTATTTT
TRBV5-1,15,TRBJ2-3,-,-,CASSLEVAGTDTQYF,TGCGCCAGCAGCTTGGAAGTAGCGGGCACAGATACGCAGTATTTT
TRBV5-1,15,TRBJ1-1,-,once,CASSFLGGSNTEAFF,TGCGCCAGCAGCTTCTTGGGAGGATCGAACACTGAAGCTTTCTTT
TRBV24-1,18,TRBJ2-2,TRBD2,-,CATSAAPWASGGTGELFF,TGTGCCACCAGTGCCGCCCCCTGGGCTAGCGGGGGGACCGGGGAGCTGTTTTTT
TRBV29-1,12,TRBJ2-5,-,-,CSVAWTEETQYF,TGCAGCGTTGCGTGGACAGAAGAGACCCAGTACTTC
TRBV27,14,TRBJ1-2,TRBD1,-,CASSTTDRDYGYTF,TGTGCCAGCAGCACTACCGACAGGGACTATGGCTACACCTTC
TRBV27,13,TRBJ2-2,TRBD2,-,CASSLRLAGWLFF,TGTGCCAGCAGTTTAAGACTAGCGGGGTGGCTGTTTTTT
TRBV11-2,13,TRBJ1-1,-,-,CASSQQGFTEAFF,TGTGCCAGCAGCCAACAGGGTTTTACTGAAGCTTTCTTT
TRBV5-5,16,TRBJ2-2,TRBD2,-,CASSLAPRGGTGELFF,TGTGCCAGCAGCTTGGCTCCGAGGGGAGGGACCGGGGAGCTGTTTTTT
TRBV29-1,12,TRBJ1-2,-,-,CSVDEGLDGYTF,TGCAGCGTTGACGAGGGCTTGGATGGCTACACCTTC
TRBV5-1,12,TRBJ2-7,TRBD1,once,CASSWTGNEQYF,TGCGCCAGCAGCTGGACAGGGAACGAGCAGTACTTC
TRBV7-3,16,TRBJ2-3,TRBD2,-,CASSLTGLAEGDTQYF,TGTGCCAGCAGCTTAACGGGACTAGCGGAGGGGGATACGCAGTATTTT
TRBV6-5,15,TRBJ1-4,TRBD1,-,CASSHPGQGNEKLFF,TGTGCCAGCAGTCACCCGGGACAGGGGAATGAAAAACTGTTTTTT
TRBV2,13,TRBJ1-1,TRBD1,once,CATGTAMNTEAFF,TGTGCCACCGGGACAGCAATGAACACTGAAGCTTTCTTT
TRBV12-3/TRBV12-4,11,TRBJ2-7,-,-,CASSQGGEQYF,TGTGCCAGCAGTCAGGGTGGCGAGCAGTACTTC
TRBV24-1,15,TRBJ2-7,TRBD2,-,CATSDSSGGAYEQYF,TGTGCCACCAGTGATTCTAGCGGGGGGGCCTACGAGCAGTACTTC
TRBV5-6,19,TRBJ1-1,TRBD1,many,CASSPVTGTGYPLNTEAFF,TGTGCCAGCAGCCCAGTAACCGGGACAGGATACCCCTTGAACACTGAAGCTTTCTTT
TRBV4-1,15,TRBJ2-1,-,-,CASSQVAISYNEQFF,TGCGCCAGCAGCCAAGTGGCCATCTCCTACAATGAGCAGTTCTTC
TRBV9,16,TRBJ2-5,TRBD2,-,CASSPTSGGGLETQYF,TGTGCCAGCAGCCCAACTAGCGGGGGCGGGTTGGAGACCCAGTACTTC
TRBV6-4,14,TRBJ1-1,TRBD1,-,CASKWDREDTEAFF,TGTGCCAGCAAATGGGACAGGGAGGACACTGAAGCTTTCTTT
TRBV15,16,TRBJ2-7,-,-,CATSRGGLRTEQEQYF,TGTGCCACCAGCAGAGGAGGTTTGAGGACAGAACAGGAGCAGTACTTC
TRBV30,15,TRBJ1-5,TRBD1,once,CAWSAGGPFSQPQHF,TGTGCCTGGAGTGCAGGGGGCCCGTTTAGTCAGCCCCAGCATTTT
TRBV5-4,15,TRBJ2-1,TRBD1,-,CASSLGTGWDNEQFF,TGTGCCAGCAGCTTGGGGACAGGGTGGGACAATGAGCAGTTCTTC
TRBV6-5,14,TRBJ1-5,TRBD1,-,CASSPGQDNQPQHF,TGTGCCAGCAGCCCGGGACAGGACAATCAGCCCCAGCATTTT
TRBV9,14,TRBJ1-4,TRBD1,-,CASSVTGAPEKLFF,TGTGCCAGCAGCGTTACAGGGGCGCCTGAAAAACTGTTTTTT
TRBV24-1,15,TRBJ2-1,-,-,CATSDSQERIRGLFF,TGTGCCACCAGTGATTCCCAAGAGCGGATACGGGGTCTGTTCTTC
TRBV9,12,TRBJ1-6,-,once,CASSLDSSPLHF,TGTGCCAGCTCCCTGGACTCTTCACCCCTCCACTTT
TRBV5-6,12,TRBJ2-1,-,-,CASIKGNNEQFF,TGTGCCAGCATCAAGGGGAACAATGAGCAGTTCTTC
TRBV7-2,11,TRBJ2-1,-,few,CASSLGQWFLF,TGTGCCAGCAGCTTAGGTCAGTGGTTTCTCTTC
TRBV4-1,17,TRBJ2-7,-,-,CASSLHPALGESDEQYF,TGCGCCAGCAGCCTCCATCCCGCCCTAGGGGAATCAGACGAGCAGTACTTC
TRBV7-2,13,TRBJ2-2,-,-,CASSPQGSGELFF,TGTGCCAGCAGCCCACAGGGCTCCGGGGAGCTGTTTTTT